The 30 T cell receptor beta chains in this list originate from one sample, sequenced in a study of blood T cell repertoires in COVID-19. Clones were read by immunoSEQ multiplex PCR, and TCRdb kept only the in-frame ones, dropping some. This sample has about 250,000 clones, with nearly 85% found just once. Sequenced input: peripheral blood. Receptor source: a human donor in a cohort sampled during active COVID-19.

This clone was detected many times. The CDR3 DNA sequence: TGTGCCACCTCCCGGGGGACAGCAGCTAACTATGGCTACACCTTC. This codes for CATSRGTAANYGYTF. V gene TRBV19 combines with J gene TRBJ1-2; 7 bases line up with TRBD1. Germline CDR1 is LNHDA and CDR2 is SQIVND (reference sequence). J lost 0 bases, V lost 10 bases, and 11 bases had no gene match. The length of the CDR3 is 15 residues.

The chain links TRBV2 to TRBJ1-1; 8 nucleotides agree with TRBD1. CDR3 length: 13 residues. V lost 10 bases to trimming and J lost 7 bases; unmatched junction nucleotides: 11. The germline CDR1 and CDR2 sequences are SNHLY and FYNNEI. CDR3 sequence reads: CATTSTGVGEAFF. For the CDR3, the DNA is TGTGCCACCACCTCGACAGGGGTAGGTGAAGCTTTCTTT.

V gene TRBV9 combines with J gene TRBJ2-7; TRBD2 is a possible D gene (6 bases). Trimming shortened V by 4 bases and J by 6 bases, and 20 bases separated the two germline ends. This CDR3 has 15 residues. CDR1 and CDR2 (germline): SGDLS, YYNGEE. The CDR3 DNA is TGTGCCAGCAGCCCCCGTTTGCTGGGGGGAGGCGAGCAGTACTTC. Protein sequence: CASSPRLLGGGEQYF.

CDR3 loop: CASSLVSYVGEALNEQFF. The CDR3 nucleotides read TGTGCCAGCAGCTTGGTGTCTTACGTCGGCGAGGCCCTAAATGAGCAGTTCTTC. The chain joins TRBV5-4 to TRBJ2-1; D is undetermined. The germline V gene has CDR1 SGHNT and CDR2 YYREEE (reference sequence). The germline V and J ends were trimmed by 0 bases and 7 bases, with 23 bases remaining between them. The CDR3 spans 18 residues.

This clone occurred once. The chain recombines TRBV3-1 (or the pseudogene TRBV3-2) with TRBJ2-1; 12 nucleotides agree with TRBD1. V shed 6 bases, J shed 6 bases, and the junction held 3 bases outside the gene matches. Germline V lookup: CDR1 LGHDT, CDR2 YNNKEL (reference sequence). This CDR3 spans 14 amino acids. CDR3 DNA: TGTGCCAGCAGAGGGGACAGGGGGCTCAATGAGCAGTTCTTC. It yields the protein CASRGDRGLNEQFF.

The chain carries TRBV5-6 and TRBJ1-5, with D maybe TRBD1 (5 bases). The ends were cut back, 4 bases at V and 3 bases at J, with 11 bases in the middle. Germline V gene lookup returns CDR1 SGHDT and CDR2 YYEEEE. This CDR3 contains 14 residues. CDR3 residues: CASSTARVNQPQHF. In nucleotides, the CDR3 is TGTGCCAGCAGCACCGCCAGGGTCAATCAGCCCCAGCATTTT. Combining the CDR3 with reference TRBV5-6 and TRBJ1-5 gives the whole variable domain DAGVTQSPTHLIKTRGQQVTLRCSPKSGHDTVSWYQQALGQGPQFIFQYYEEEERQRGNFPDRFSGHQFPNYSSELNVNALLLGDSALYLCASSTARVNQPQHFGDGTRLSIL.

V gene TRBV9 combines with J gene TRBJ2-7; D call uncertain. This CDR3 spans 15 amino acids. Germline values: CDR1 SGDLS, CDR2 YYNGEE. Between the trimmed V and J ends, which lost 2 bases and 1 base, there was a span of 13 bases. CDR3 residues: CASSVGESGSYEQYF. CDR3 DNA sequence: TGTGCCAGCAGCGTTGGTGAGTCAGGATCCTACGAGCAGTACTTC.

The CDR3 bases are TGTGCCAGCAGCTTAGCCTCCGGGACAGACTCCTACGAGCAGTACTTC. Translated: CASSLASGTDSYEQYF. The chain links TRBV7-2 to TRBJ2-7, with 7 bases aligning to TRBD1. The V gene's germline CDR1 is SGHTA and CDR2 FQGNSA. J gave up 0 bases and V 0 bases, and 5 bases lay outside the gene matches. The CDR3 covers 16 residues.

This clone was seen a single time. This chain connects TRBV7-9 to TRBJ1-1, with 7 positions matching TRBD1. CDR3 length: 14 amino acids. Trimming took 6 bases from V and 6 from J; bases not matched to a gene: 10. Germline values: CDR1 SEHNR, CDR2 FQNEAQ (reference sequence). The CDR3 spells CASSRQGDPSEAFF. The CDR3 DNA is TGTGCCAGCAGTCGACAGGGAGATCCTTCTGAAGCTTTCTTT.

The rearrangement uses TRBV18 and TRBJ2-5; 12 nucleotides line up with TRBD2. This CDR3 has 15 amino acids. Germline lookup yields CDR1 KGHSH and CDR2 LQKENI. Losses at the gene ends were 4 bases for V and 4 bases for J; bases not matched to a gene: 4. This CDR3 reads CASSLSLAGGETQYF. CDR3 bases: TGTGCCAGCTCACTATCACTAGCGGGAGGAGAGACCCAGTACTTC.

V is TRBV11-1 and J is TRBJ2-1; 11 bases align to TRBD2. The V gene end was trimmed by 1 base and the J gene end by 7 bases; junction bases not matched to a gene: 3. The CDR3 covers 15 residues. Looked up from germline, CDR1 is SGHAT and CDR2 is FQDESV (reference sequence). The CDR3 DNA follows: TGTGCCAGCAGCTTAGGACTAGCGGGAATGAATGAGCAGTTCTTC. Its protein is CASSLGLAGMNEQFF.

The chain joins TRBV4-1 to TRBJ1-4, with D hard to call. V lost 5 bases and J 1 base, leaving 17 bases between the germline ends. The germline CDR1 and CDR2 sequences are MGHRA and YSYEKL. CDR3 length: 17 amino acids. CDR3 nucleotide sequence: TGCGCCAGCAGCGGCGGAGGGCAGTCAATAACTAATGAAAAACTGTTTTTT. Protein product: CASSGGGQSITNEKLFF.

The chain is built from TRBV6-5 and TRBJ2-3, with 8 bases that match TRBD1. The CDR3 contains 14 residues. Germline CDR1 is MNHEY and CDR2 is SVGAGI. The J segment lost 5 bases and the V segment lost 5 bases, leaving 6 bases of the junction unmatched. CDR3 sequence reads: CASSRTGSEDTQYF. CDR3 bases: TGTGCCAGCAGTCGGACAGGGTCGGAAGATACGCAGTATTTT.

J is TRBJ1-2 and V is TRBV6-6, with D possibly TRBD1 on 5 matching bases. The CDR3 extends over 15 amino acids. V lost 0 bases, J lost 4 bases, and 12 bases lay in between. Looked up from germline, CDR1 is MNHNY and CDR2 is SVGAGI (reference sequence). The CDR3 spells CASSYSTDSFYGYTF. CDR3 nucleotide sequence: TGTGCCAGCAGTTACTCGACAGACAGTTTCTATGGCTACACCTTC.

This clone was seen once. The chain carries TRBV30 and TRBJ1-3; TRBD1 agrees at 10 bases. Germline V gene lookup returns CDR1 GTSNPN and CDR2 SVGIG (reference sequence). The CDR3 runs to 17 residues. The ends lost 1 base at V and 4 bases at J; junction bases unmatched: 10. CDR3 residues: CAWSGGDRGLYGNTIYF. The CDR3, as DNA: TGTGCCTGGAGTGGGGGGGACAGGGGACTATACGGAAACACCATATATTTT.

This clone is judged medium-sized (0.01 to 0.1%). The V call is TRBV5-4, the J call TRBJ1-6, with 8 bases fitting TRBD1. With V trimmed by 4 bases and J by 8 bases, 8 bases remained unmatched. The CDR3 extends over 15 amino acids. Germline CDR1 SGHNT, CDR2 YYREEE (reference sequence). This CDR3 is CASSAGQGIDSPLHF. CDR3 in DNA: TGTGCCAGCAGCGCCGGACAGGGCATAGATTCACCCCTCCACTTT. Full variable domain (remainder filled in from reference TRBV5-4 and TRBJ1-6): ETGVTQSPTHLIKTRGQQVTLRCSSQSGHNTVSWYQQALGQGPQFIFQYYREEENGRGNFPPRFSGLQFPNYSSELNVNALELDDSALYLCASSAGQGIDSPLHFGNGTRLTVT.

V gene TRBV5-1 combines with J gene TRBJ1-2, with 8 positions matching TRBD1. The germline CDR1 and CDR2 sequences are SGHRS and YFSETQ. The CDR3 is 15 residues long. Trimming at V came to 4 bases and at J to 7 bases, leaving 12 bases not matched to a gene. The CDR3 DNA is TGCGCCAGCAGCCCTGAGCAGGGGGCAGGGGTTGGCTACACCTTC. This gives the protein CASSPEQGAGVGYTF.

This CDR3 is CASTKDRVVRGYTF. The CDR3 DNA sequence: TGTGCCAGCACTAAGGACAGGGTCGTGCGTGGCTACACCTTC. The gene calls are TRBV6-6 and TRBJ1-2, with 8 bases that match TRBD1. CDR1 is MNHNY, CDR2 SVGAGI, per germline (reference sequence). V shed 7 bases and J 7 bases; nucleotides not matched to a gene: 11. This CDR3 is 14 amino acids long.

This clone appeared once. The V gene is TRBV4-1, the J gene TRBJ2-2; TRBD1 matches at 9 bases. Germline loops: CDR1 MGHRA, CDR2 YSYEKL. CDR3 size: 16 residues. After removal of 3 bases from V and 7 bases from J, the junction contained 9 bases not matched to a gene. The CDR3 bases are TGCGCCAGCAGCCAGGAACAGGGGGCGCGTATCGGGGAGCTGTTTTTT. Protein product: CASSQEQGARIGELFF.

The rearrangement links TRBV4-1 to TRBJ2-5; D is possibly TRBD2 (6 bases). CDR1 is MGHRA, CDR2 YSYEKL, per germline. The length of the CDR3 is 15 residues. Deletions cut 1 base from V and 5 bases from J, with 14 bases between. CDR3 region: CASSQAPLAWETQYF. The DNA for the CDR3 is TGCGCCAGCAGCCAAGCGCCCCTAGCGTGGGAGACCCAGTACTTC.

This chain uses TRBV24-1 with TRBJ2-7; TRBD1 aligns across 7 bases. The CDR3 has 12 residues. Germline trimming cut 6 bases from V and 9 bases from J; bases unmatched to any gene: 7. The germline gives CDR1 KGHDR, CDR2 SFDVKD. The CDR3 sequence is CATSLAGGTQYF. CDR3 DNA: TGTGCCACCAGTCTGGCAGGGGGTACGCAGTACTTC.

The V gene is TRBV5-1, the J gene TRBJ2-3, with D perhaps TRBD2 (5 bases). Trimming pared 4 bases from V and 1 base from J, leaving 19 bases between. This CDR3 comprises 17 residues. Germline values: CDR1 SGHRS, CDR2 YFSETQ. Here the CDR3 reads CASSLSKVAHRTDTQYF. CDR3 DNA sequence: TGCGCCAGCAGCCTGTCGAAGGTAGCGCATCGCACAGATACGCAGTATTTT.

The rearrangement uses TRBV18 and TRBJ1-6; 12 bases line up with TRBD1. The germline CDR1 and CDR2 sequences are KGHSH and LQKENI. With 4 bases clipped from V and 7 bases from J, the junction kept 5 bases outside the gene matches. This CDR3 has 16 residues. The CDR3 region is CASSRTGQGANSPLHF. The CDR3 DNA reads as TGTGCCAGCTCACGGACGGGACAGGGGGCAAATTCACCCCTCCACTTT.

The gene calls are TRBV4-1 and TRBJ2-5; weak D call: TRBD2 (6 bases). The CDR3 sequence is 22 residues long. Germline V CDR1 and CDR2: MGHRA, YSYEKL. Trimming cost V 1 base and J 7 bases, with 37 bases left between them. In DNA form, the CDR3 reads TGCGCCAGCAGCCAAGCTAGCCCCGGGGGTTACTCTCGGCTAGCGAAGGGAGGGACCCAGTACTTC. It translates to CASSQASPGGYSRLAKGGTQYF.

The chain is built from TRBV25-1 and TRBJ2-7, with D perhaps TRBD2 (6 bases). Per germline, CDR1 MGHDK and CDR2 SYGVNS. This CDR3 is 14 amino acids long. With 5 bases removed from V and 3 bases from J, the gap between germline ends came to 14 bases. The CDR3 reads CASSKGLPDYEQYF. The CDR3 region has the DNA TGTGCCAGCAGTAAGGGACTCCCTGACTACGAGCAGTACTTC.

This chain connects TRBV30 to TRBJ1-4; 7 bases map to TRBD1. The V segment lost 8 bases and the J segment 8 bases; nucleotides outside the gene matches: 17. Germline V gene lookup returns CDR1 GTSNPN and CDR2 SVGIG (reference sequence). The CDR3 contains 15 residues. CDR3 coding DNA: TGTGCCCAGGGGGGTCAGGGGATGTTCGGGGAAAAACTGTTTTTT. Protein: CAQGGQGMFGEKLFF.

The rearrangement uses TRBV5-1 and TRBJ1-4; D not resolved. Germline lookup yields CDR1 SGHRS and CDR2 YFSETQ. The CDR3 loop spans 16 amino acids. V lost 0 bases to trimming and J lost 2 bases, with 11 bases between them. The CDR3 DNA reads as TGCGCCAGCAGCTTGGCCTTGGGGAGCACTAATGAAAAACTGTTTTTT. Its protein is CASSLALGSTNEKLFF.

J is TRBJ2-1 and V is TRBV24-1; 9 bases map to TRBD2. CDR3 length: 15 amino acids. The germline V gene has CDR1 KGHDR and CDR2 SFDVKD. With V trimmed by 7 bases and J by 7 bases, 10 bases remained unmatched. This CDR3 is CATSAPGLAGNEQFF. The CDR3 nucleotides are TGTGCCACCAGCGCGCCGGGACTAGCAGGAAATGAGCAGTTCTTC.

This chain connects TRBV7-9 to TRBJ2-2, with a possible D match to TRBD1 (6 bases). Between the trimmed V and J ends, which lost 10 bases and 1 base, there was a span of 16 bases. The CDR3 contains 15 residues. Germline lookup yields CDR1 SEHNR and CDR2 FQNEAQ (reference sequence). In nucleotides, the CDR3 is TGTGCCACCTCCGCCGGGACACTGAACACCGGGGAGCTGTTTTTT. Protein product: CATSAGTLNTGELFF.

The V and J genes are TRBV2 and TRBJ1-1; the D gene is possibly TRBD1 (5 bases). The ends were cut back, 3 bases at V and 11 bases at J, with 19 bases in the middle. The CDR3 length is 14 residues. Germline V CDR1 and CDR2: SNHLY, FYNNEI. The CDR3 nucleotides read TGTGCCAGCAGTGAGGCGGGGCAGGTCCACCGGGCTTTCTTT. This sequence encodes CASSEAGQVHRAFF.